The T cell receptor beta chain under discussion was sequenced for a study of blood T cells in healthy people across ages. Study-wide results and caveats: Per-million-T-cell TCR beta diversity fell roughly linearly with age.

A second PCR of about 6 to 12 cycles used a sample-barcoded 5' primer and a J-beta primer mix. TCRdb itself ran the 5' RACE reads through MiXCR, one entry per CDR3 protein. The data hold approximately 900,000 distinct CDR3 sequences, with roughly 50% observed a single time. Comment on this clonotype: Antigen unknown.

Researchers isolated at least 6.5 million PBMCs per sample. This CDR3 has 11 amino acids. The V gene lost 3 bases and the J gene lost 9 bases, with 5 bases spanning the gap. The V gene's germline CDR1 is SEHNR and CDR2 FQNEAQ (reference sequence). The V gene is TRBV7-9, the J gene TRBJ2-2; D not certain. This TCR was recovered from a man younger than 45 in good health. The specimen was blood. The CDR3 reads CASSLGRELFF. For the CDR3, the DNA is TGTGCCAGCAGCTTGGGAAGGGAGCTGTTTTTT.